Below are 15 T cell receptor beta chains sequenced from a single sample in a study of control samples from healthy donors and cancer patients. Some clones are missing from TCRdb's copy, which holds only in-frame ones; the method was immunoSEQ multiplex PCR. The table includes about 170,000 clones, almost 90% detected once. Sequenced material: blood. The source is a woman in her 30s in good health.

This chain links TRBV5-4 with TRBJ2-6; D remains unclear. Per germline, CDR1 SGHNT and CDR2 YYREEE (reference sequence). V lost 0 bases, J lost 0 bases, and 10 bases lay in between. There are 17 residues in the CDR3. The CDR3 sequence: CASSLGQTSSGANVLTF. The CDR3 DNA is TGTGCCAGCAGCTTGGGTCAGACCAGCTCTGGGGCCAACGTCCTGACTTTC.

The chain employs TRBV28 and TRBJ2-2; maybe TRBD2 (5 bases). The germline CDR1 and CDR2 sequences are MDHEN and SYDVKM. V was pared by 7 bases and J by 6 bases, with 15 bases between. This CDR3 has 14 residues. CDR3 nucleotide sequence: TGTGCCAGCAAGATGTCAACGAGGGCCGGGGAGCTGTTTTTT. It encodes CASKMSTRAGELFF.

The chain uses TRBV11-3 and TRBJ2-1; no clear D gene. Germline V lookup: CDR1 SGHNT, CDR2 YENEEA. Trimming shortened V by 2 bases and J by 5 bases, and 10 bases separated the two germline ends. This CDR3 contains 14 residues. The CDR3 region has the DNA TGTGCCAGCAGCTTAACCGGAGTCGACAATGAGCAGTTCTTC. This codes for CASSLTGVDNEQFF. The full variable domain, in which reference TRBV11-3 and TRBJ2-1 provide the parts outside the CDR3, is EAGVVQSPRYKIIEKKQPVAFWCNPISGHNTLYWYLQNLGQGPELLIRYENEEAVDDSQLPKDRFSAERLKGVDSTLKIQPAELGDSAVYLCASSLTGVDNEQFFGPGTRLTVL.

The V gene is TRBV2, the J gene TRBJ2-6, with 8 bases that match TRBD1. Germline CDR1 SNHLY, CDR2 FYNNEI. The CDR3 is 17 residues long. V lost 3 bases and J lost 0; bases outside the gene matches: 4. The CDR3 bases are TGTGCCAGCAGTGAGGGGACAGGCCTCTCTGGGGCCAACGTCCTGACTTTC. Amino acid sequence: CASSEGTGLSGANVLTF.

The rearrangement uses TRBV7-9 and TRBJ1-2; D gene unclear. Germline CDR1 SEHNR, CDR2 FQNEAQ (reference sequence). V was cut by 10 bases and J by 8 bases, with 32 bases left in between. The CDR3 consists of 17 residues. The chain's CDR3 is CATTLPNPGSTMRGYTF. CDR3 sequence (DNA): TGTGCCACTACACTTCCAAACCCGGGCAGTACTATGAGGGGCTACACCTTC.

This chain connects TRBV9 to TRBJ2-5; 12 bases align to TRBD2. The CDR3 has 14 residues. J lost 4 bases, V lost 3 bases, and 1 base had no gene match. CDR1 SGDLS and CDR2 YYNGEE come from the germline V gene. DNA of the CDR3: TGTGCCAGCAGCGAGACTAGCGGGAGAGAGACCCAGTACTTC. As protein: CASSETSGRETQYF. Full variable domain (outside the CDR3, taken from reference TRBV9 and TRBJ2-5): DSGVTQTPKHLITATGQRVTLRCSPRSGDLSVYWYQQSLDQGLQFLIQYYNGEERAKGNILERFSAQQFPDLHSELNLSSLELGDSALYFCASSETSGRETQYFGPGTRLLVL.

This clone was recorded once. The same CDR3 is also encoded by other DNA sequences in this sample. J is TRBJ1-2 and V is TRBV5-6, with TRBD1 identical over 8 bases. J lost 8 bases, V lost 0 bases, and 6 bases had no gene match. Germline CDR1 and CDR2: SGHDT and YYEEEE. The CDR3 loop spans 14 amino acids. CDR3 sequence (DNA): TGTGCCAGCAGCTTGGGCAGGGGGCGGCGGGGCTACACCTTC. It translates to CASSLGRGRRGYTF. Using reference TRBV5-6 and TRBJ1-2 for the parts outside the CDR3, the full variable domain is DAGVTQSPTHLIKTRGQQVTLRCSPKSGHDTVSWYQQALGQGPQFIFQYYEEEERQRGNFPDRFSGHQFPNYSSELNVNALLLGDSALYLCASSLGRGRRGYTFGSGTRLTVV.

The V and J genes are TRBV30 and TRBJ1-6; TRBD1 is a possible D gene (5 bases). Germline assignment: CDR1 GTSNPN and CDR2 SVGIG (reference sequence). Trimming stripped 5 bases from V and 10 bases from J, with 12 bases between. The CDR3 totals 12 residues. CDR3 nucleotides: TGTGCCTGGCGCATACAGGACTCACCCCTCCACTTT. It codes for CAWRIQDSPLHF.

The chain links TRBV7-8 to TRBJ1-1; no clear D gene. The V and J ends lost 2 bases and 0 bases respectively, with 7 bases between them. The CDR3 loop spans 14 amino acids. CDR1 is SGHVS, CDR2 FQNEAQ, per germline. The CDR3 DNA reads TGTGCCAGCAGCTTACGGAAGCTGAACACTGAAGCTTTCTTT. Translating it yields CASSLRKLNTEAFF.

V gene TRBV6-1 combines with J gene TRBJ1-5; unclear D gene. Trimming stripped 2 bases from V and 4 bases from J, with 9 bases between. Per germline, CDR1 MNHNS and CDR2 SASEGT. The CDR3 is 14 amino acids. CDR3: CASSESQYNQPQHF. The DNA for the CDR3 is TGTGCCAGCAGTGAAAGCCAATATAATCAGCCCCAGCATTTT.

CDR3 coding DNA: TGTGCCAGCAGAACAGGGGAGTATGTCTATGGCTACACCTTC. Translating gives CASRTGEYVYGYTF. The chain carries TRBV2 and TRBJ1-2; 7 bases line up with TRBD1. Germline-derived CDR1 and CDR2 are SNHLY and FYNNEI. CDR3 length equals 14 residues. The ends lost 6 bases at V and 4 bases at J; junction bases unmatched: 8.

The chain carries TRBV19 and TRBJ1-6, with 7 bases that match TRBD1. The CDR3 is 16 residues long. Trimming took 5 bases from V and 5 from J; bases not matched to a gene: 9. In germline, CDR1 is LNHDA, CDR2 SQIVND (reference sequence). The CDR3 spells CASSSTGSLDNSPLHF. The DNA of the CDR3 is TGTGCCAGTAGTTCGACAGGGAGTCTAGATAATTCACCCCTCCACTTT.

The rearrangement joins TRBV30 to TRBJ1-6; no reliable D call. This CDR3 region has 13 residues. Germline V gene sequence: CDR1 GTSNPN, CDR2 SVGIG (reference sequence). Trimming removed 3 bases from V and 5 bases from J, with 8 bases in between. CDR3 region: CAWRGIHNSPLHF. DNA of the CDR3: TGTGCCTGGAGGGGGATCCATAATTCACCCCTCCACTTT. Complete variable domain (other parts from reference TRBV30 and TRBJ1-6): SQTIHQWPATLVQPVGSPLSLECTVEGTSNPNLYWYRQAAGRGLQLLFYSVGIGQISSEVPQNLSASRPQDRQFILSSKKLLLSDSGFYLCAWRGIHNSPLHFGNGTRLTVT.

This clone was seen a few times. The chain has TRBV27 and TRBJ1-2; no clear D gene. CDR1 and CDR2 (germline): MNHEY, SMNVEV (reference sequence). This CDR3 has 14 residues. V was shortened by 4 bases and J by 4 bases, with 13 bases between the two germline ends. The CDR3 spells CASSSVGTGYGYTF. The CDR3 nucleotides read TGTGCCAGCAGTTCGGTGGGAACGGGCTATGGCTACACCTTC.

The chain recombines TRBV7-9 with TRBJ1-5, with D unresolved. This CDR3 spans 16 amino acids. Germline-derived CDR1 and CDR2 are SEHNR and FQNEAQ (reference sequence). Trimming took 4 bases from V and 1 from J, leaving 14 bases between them. The DNA for the CDR3 is TGTGCCAGCAGCTCCCTGGAGGGAGGCAGCAATCAGCCCCAGCATTTT. Translating it yields CASSSLEGGSNQPQHF.